This TCR beta chain was identified during a study of cytomegalovirus exposure and HLA in healthy donors. Healthy bone marrow donors supplied every sample. CDR3 size: 17 residues. The V gene end was trimmed by 4 bases and the J gene end by 8 bases; junction bases not matched to a gene: 9. Germline V lookup: CDR1 MGHRA, CDR2 YSYEKL. The PCR used 60 Vbeta and 13 Jbeta primers. Generated by immunoSEQ multiplex PCR, the TCRdb table keeps only in-frame clones and is missing some. The sample lists some 150,000 clones, about 78% occurring once. Sequenced material: PBMCs. This TCR derives from a male donor in good health and CMV-seronegative. The genes are TRBV4-1 and TRBJ2-1; TRBD2 agrees at 15 bases. Here the CDR3 reads CASSPLGTSGRLDEQFF. CDR3 coding DNA: TGCGCCAGCAGCCCCTTAGGGACTAGCGGGAGGCTCGATGAGCAGTTCTTC.